A single sample gave rise to the 17 T cell receptor beta chains below, sequenced in a study of beta chain features in type 1 diabetes. Of the isolated RNA, all was reverse transcribed, and so the sequenced material was expressed TCRB transcripts. Repertoires were generated with immunoSEQ multiplex PCR, while TCRdb's copy carries only in-frame clones and drops some. The data show hundreds of thousands of clones, over 25% seen once. Sequencing was performed on naive CD4+ T cells from blood. The receptor set was obtained from a young man in good health.

This chain uses TRBV9 with TRBJ2-2, with D perhaps TRBD2 (5 bases). The CDR3 extends over 14 amino acids. Trimming cost V 3 bases and J 6 bases, with 12 bases left between them. Germline-derived CDR1 and CDR2 are SGDLS and YYNGEE. CDR3 nucleotide sequence: TGTGCCAGCAGCGGGCCTAGCAATTCCGGGGAGCTGTTTTTT. Translated: CASSGPSNSGELFF.

Only a few counts were recorded for this clone. J is TRBJ2-5 and V is TRBV9; 7 nucleotides align to TRBD2. Germline V gene sequence: CDR1 SGDLS, CDR2 YYNGEE. The CDR3 totals 16 residues. V dropped 4 bases and J dropped 0; count of bases not matched to a gene: 9. DNA for the CDR3: TGTGCCAGCAGCCCCCCCGGGGGGATTTACCAAGAGACCCAGTACTTC. Translating it yields CASSPPGGIYQETQYF.

This clone was detected only a few times. DNA for the CDR3: TGTGCCAGCTCACCAATATCGACGGAAGAAGCTTTCTTT. It yields the protein CASSPISTEEAFF. The chain couples TRBV18 to TRBJ1-1; the D is unclear. The CDR3 covers 13 residues. The V gene's germline CDR1 is KGHSH and CDR2 LQKENI. With 2 bases removed from V and 8 bases from J, the gap between germline ends came to 12 bases.

The chain employs TRBV15 and TRBJ2-7; perhaps TRBD1 as D (5 bases). V was trimmed by 1 base and J by 0 bases, leaving 10 bases between them. In germline, CDR1 is LNHNV, CDR2 YYDKDF (reference sequence). The CDR3 covers 15 residues. CDR3 in DNA: TGTGCCACCAGCAGAGGCAGAAGGGGCTCCTACGAGCAGTACTTC. Encoded protein: CATSRGRRGSYEQYF.

V gene TRBV9 combines with J gene TRBJ2-2; no clear D gene. Trimming removed 4 bases at V and 3 bases at J, with 13 bases between. This CDR3 contains 15 residues. Germline V gene sequence: CDR1 SGDLS, CDR2 YYNGEE. The CDR3 sequence is CASSMAIFYTGELFF. CDR3 nucleotide sequence: TGTGCCAGCAGCATGGCTATCTTCTACACCGGGGAGCTGTTTTTT. Looking up the rest from reference TRBV9 and TRBJ2-2 gives the full variable domain: DSGVTQTPKHLITATGQRVTLRCSPRSGDLSVYWYQQSLDQGLQFLIQYYNGEERAKGNILERFSAQQFPDLHSELNLSSLELGDSALYFCASSMAIFYTGELFFGEGSRLTVL.

Comment on this clone: The same CDR3 also results from other DNA sequences found in this sample. The chain recombines TRBV10-3 with TRBJ2-2; D uncertain. Germline V CDR1 and CDR2: ENHRY, SYGVKD. V was pared by 3 bases and J by 4 bases, with 0 bases between. The CDR3 has 11 amino acids. The CDR3, as DNA: TGTGCCATCAGTGACACCGGGGAGCTGTTTTTT. It codes for CAISDTGELFF.

The CDR3 bases are TGCAGCGTTGGAGTAGGTGGAAACACCGGGGAGCTGTTTTTT. Amino acid sequence: CSVGVGGNTGELFF. V usage is TRBV29-1 and J usage is TRBJ2-2; no definite D call. The germline gives CDR1 SQVTM, CDR2 ANQGSEA. V lost 4 bases, J lost 2 bases, and 11 bases lay in between. CDR3 length: 14 amino acids.

This clone was observed a handful of times. The chain links TRBV1 to TRBJ2-5; the table's D call of TRBD1 was not tested on the DNA. TRBV1 corresponds to a pseudogene. The CDR3 loop spans 16 amino acids. DNA for the CDR3: TGCACCAGCAGCCAAGAGGACAGGACCCCGGGAGAGACCCAGTACTTC. Translation: CTSSQEDRTPGETQYF.

The chain is built from TRBV27 and TRBJ2-7; tentative D call: TRBD1 (6 bases). CDR1 and CDR2 from the germline V gene are MNHEY and SMNVEV (reference sequence). V was pared by 6 bases and J by 3 bases, with 12 bases between. The CDR3 is made up of 13 amino acids. The CDR3 DNA follows: TGTGCCAGCAGAAGGACAGCCTTCTACGAGCAGTACTTC. It translates to CASRRTAFYEQYF.

This clone appeared a few times. This chain links TRBV29-1 with TRBJ2-3; D gene ambiguous. Per the germline V gene, CDR1 is SQVTM and CDR2 is ANQGSEA. With 0 bases removed from V and 6 bases from J, the gap between germline ends came to 10 bases. This CDR3 has 13 residues. The CDR3 protein is CSVEDLGGDTQYF. CDR3 sequence (DNA): TGCAGCGTTGAAGACCTCGGTGGGGATACGCAGTATTTT.

The CDR3 coding sequence is TGTGCCAGCAGTCTGTTAGGCAATGAGCAGTTCTTC. It specifies CASSLLGNEQFF. This chain links TRBV27 with TRBJ2-1; D is undetermined. Trimming removed 5 bases at V and 6 bases at J, with 8 bases between. The length of the CDR3 is 12 residues. Germline V gene data show CDR1 as MNHEY and CDR2 as SMNVEV (reference sequence).

Comment on this clone: Other nucleotide sequences in the sample specify the same CDR3. The chain links TRBV29-1 to TRBJ2-7, with 7 positions matching TRBD2. CDR1 SQVTM and CDR2 ANQGSEA come from the germline V gene. The ends lost 5 bases at V and 2 bases at J; junction bases unmatched: 3. The CDR3 sequence is 12 residues long. The CDR3 protein is CSVSGNPYEQYF. In nucleotides, the CDR3 is TGCAGCGTTAGCGGGAACCCCTACGAGCAGTACTTC.

On this clone: Additional DNA sequences in this sample encode the identical CDR3. The CDR3 nucleotides are TGCGCCAGCAGCGAGGGGACAGGACAAGAGACCCAGTACTTC. It specifies CASSEGTGQETQYF. The V gene is TRBV5-1, the J gene TRBJ2-5, with 8 bases matching TRBD1. There are 14 residues in the CDR3. Germline CDR1 SGHRS, CDR2 YFSETQ. With V trimmed by 4 bases and J by 2 bases, 4 bases remained unmatched.

This clone was counted a few times. V gene TRBV2 combines with J gene TRBJ2-1, with 11 bases that match TRBD2. The V and J ends lost 6 bases and 1 base, in that order; junction bases with no gene match: 5. Germline CDR1 and CDR2: SNHLY and FYNNEI. The CDR3 consists of 16 residues. DNA of the CDR3: TGTGCCAGCAGGGCAACTAGCGGGGGATCCTACAATGAGCAGTTCTTC. Its protein is CASRATSGGSYNEQFF. Variable domain in full (rest from reference TRBV2 and TRBJ2-1): EPEVTQTPSHQVTQMGQEVILRCVPISNHLYFYWYRQILGQKVEFLVSFYNNEISEKSEIFDDQFSVERPDGSNFTLKIRSTKLEDSAMYFCASRATSGGSYNEQFFGPGTRLTVL.

This rearrangement joins TRBV9 to TRBJ2-7; 11 bases map to TRBD2. V was pared by 0 bases and J by 4 bases, with 3 bases of the junction left unmatched. Germline CDR1 reads SGDLS; CDR2 reads YYNGEE. The CDR3 length is 15 residues. The chain's CDR3 is CASSVEASGRYEQYF. DNA of the CDR3: TGTGCCAGCAGCGTAGAGGCTAGCGGGAGGTACGAGCAGTACTTC. Drawing the rest from reference TRBV9 and TRBJ2-7, the complete variable domain is DSGVTQTPKHLITATGQRVTLRCSPRSGDLSVYWYQQSLDQGLQFLIQYYNGEERAKGNILERFSAQQFPDLHSELNLSSLELGDSALYFCASSVEASGRYEQYFGPGTRLTVT.

V and J are TRBV19 and TRBJ2-1; TRBD2 aligns across 12 bases. J lost 6 bases, V lost 1 base, and 10 bases had no gene match. CDR3 length: 18 amino acids. Germline values: CDR1 LNHDA, CDR2 SQIVND (reference sequence). The CDR3 reads CASSIVLTSGRLSNEQFF. The CDR3 nucleotides are TGTGCCAGTAGTATAGTGTTGACTAGCGGGAGACTCAGCAATGAGCAGTTCTTC.

The chain combines TRBV5-1 with TRBJ2-7, with D tentatively TRBD1 (6 bases). This CDR3 comprises 16 residues. Germline lookup yields CDR1 SGHRS and CDR2 YFSETQ. V lost 0 bases and J 0 bases, leaving 13 bases between the germline ends. CDR3 nucleotides: TGCGCCAGCAGCTTGGTTGGGGGCCGAAGCTCCTACGAGCAGTACTTC. Translating it yields CASSLVGGRSSYEQYF.